The clone carrying this TCR beta chain was seen at least ten times. Its antigen is not identified. 2 million PBMCs stored at -80 C were the source of the unsorted libraries. The CDR3 has 17 amino acids. V dropped 7 bases and J dropped 1 base, with 17 bases sitting between them. CDR1 is MDHEN and CDR2 is SYDVKM in the germline V gene. These data are taken from a study of neurological immune-mediated disorders. General study results and limits: There was no association between the multiple sclerosis repertoire cluster and any clinical or MRI feature. Multiple sclerosis, the disease with the least TCR clonal expansion, fell below healthy controls, whereas HTLV-1-associated myelopathy showed the most.

Each TCR transcript was tagged with a 10-nucleotide random UMI during 5'RACE. MiXCR, run by TCRdb on the 5' RACE reads, gives a single entry per CDR3 protein. The sample has some 57,000 distinct CDR3 sequences; 3% to 4% are singletons. The chain joins TRBV28 to TRBJ2-6; maybe TRBD1 (5 bases). Source material: PBMCs. The sequence was obtained from a woman aged 55-70 years with multiple sclerosis. The CDR3: CASTGWPVSSGANVLTF. In DNA, the CDR3 is TGTGCCAGCACAGGGTGGCCTGTCTCTTCTGGGGCCAACGTCCTGACTTTC. Based on the CDR3 plus reference TRBV28 and TRBJ2-6, the full variable domain is DVKVTQSSRYLVKRTGEKVFLECVQDMDHENMFWYRQDPGLGLRLIYFSYDVKMKEKGDIPEGYSVSREKKERFSLILESASTNQTSMYLCASTGWPVSSGANVLTFGAGSRLTVL.